This T cell receptor beta chain was profiled in a study of CD8 T cells in Susac syndrome. A quantity of roughly 0.5 to 1 ug RNA underwent reverse transcription using random hexamers. TCR beta CDR3 was amplified by immunoSEQ covering 54 Vbeta and 13 Jbeta. TCRdb independently ran MiXCR on the immunoSEQ multiplex PCR reads; one entry per CDR3 protein. Of under 200,000 distinct CDR3 sequences listed, around 95% are singletons. Germline V gene lookup returns CDR1 DFQATT and CDR2 SNEGSKA (reference sequence). The CDR3 has 16 amino acids. Trimming took 3 bases from V and 1 from J; bases not matched to a gene: 4. This clonotype occurred a few times.

The sample comprised CD4+ T cells from PBMCs. The sequence was obtained from a human donor with Susac syndrome. V usage is TRBV20-1 and J usage is TRBJ2-1; TRBD2 matches 12 bases. The CDR3 coding sequence is TGCAGTGCTAGGAGACTAGCGGGGGCTTCCTACAATGAGCAGTTCTTC. This sequence encodes CSARRLAGASYNEQFF.